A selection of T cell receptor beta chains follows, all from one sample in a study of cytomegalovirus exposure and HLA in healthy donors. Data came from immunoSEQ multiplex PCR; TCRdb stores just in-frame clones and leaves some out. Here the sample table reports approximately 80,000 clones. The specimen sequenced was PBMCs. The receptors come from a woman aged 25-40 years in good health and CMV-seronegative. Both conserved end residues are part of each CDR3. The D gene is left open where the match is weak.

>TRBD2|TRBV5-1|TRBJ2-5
CASSLALFGLEPQETQYF
TGCGCCAGCAGCTTGGCCTTATTTGGACTAGAACCTCAAGAGACCCAGTACTTC
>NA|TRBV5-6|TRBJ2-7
CASSFSTGYYEQYF
TGTGCCAGCAGCTTCTCTACAGGGTACTACGAGCAGTACTTC
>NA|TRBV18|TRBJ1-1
CASSAQPGFVNTEAFF
TGTGCCAGCTCAGCGCAACCAGGGTTCGTGAACACTGAAGCTTTCTTT
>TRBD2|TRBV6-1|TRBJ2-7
CASSELAGGSYEQYF
TGTGCCAGCAGTGAATTAGCGGGAGGGTCCTACGAGCAGTACTTC
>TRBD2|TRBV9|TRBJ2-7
CASSVGPLGAGEQYF
TGTGCCAGCAGCGTAGGTCCCCTGGGAGCGGGGGAGCAGTACTTC
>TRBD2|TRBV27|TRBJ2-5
CASSLTSGRETQYF
TGTGCCAGCAGTTTAACTAGCGGGAGAGAGACCCAGTACTTC
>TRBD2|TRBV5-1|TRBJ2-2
CASSQGLASTGELFF
TGCGCCAGCAGCCAAGGACTAGCTAGCACCGGGGAGCTGTTTTTT
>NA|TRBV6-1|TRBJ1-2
CASSARGGGYTF
TGTGCCAGCAGCGCCCGGGGAGGCGGCTACACCTTC
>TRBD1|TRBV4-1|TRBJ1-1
CASSLQGAVAEAFF
TGCGCCAGCAGCTTACAGGGGGCTGTTGCTGAAGCTTTCTTT
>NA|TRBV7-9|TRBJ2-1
CASSFVDINEQFF
TGTGCCAGCAGCTTTGTGGACATCAATGAGCAGTTCTTC
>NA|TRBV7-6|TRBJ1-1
CASSPGLLNTEAFF
TGTGCCAGCAGCCCCGGACTGTTGAACACTGAAGCTTTCTTT
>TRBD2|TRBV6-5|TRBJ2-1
CASGTSGNEQFF
TGTGCCAGCGGGACTAGCGGCAATGAGCAGTTCTTC
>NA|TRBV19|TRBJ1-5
CASSMGGRGNQPQHF
TGTGCCAGTAGTATGGGGGGGCGAGGGAATCAGCCCCAGCATTTT
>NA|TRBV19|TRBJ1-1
CASSRRTENTEAFF
TGTGCCAGTAGTCGAAGAACAGAGAACACTGAAGCTTTCTTT
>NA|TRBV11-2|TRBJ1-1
CASRLDSRTEAFF
TGTGCCAGCAGACTAGACTCCCGAACTGAAGCTTTCTTT
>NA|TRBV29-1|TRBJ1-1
CSVEGVLNTEAFF
TGCAGCGTTGAAGGAGTCTTGAACACTGAAGCTTTCTTT
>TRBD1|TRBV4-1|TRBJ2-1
CASSQTTGASYNEQFF
TGCGCCAGCAGTCAAACGACAGGGGCCTCCTACAATGAGCAGTTCTTC
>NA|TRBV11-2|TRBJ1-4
CASSYKPSEKLFF
TGTGCCAGCAGCTATAAACCGAGTGAAAAACTGTTTTTT
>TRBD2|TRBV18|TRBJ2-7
CASSRSGTRSEQYF
TGTGCCAGCTCACGATCCGGGACTAGAAGCGAGCAGTACTTC